The 14 T cell receptor beta chains given below trace back to one sample, sequenced in a study of T cells in Graves' hyperthyroidism and ophthalmopathy. Template material for amplifying TCR beta CDR3 regions consisted of RNA transcripts. The HTBI primer set was used in a first-round RT-PCR of the TCR CDR3. Each CDR3 protein gets one entry after TCRdb re-called the multiplex PCR reads with MiXCR. The sample holds 85,000 to 110,000 distinct CDR3 sequences, roughly 44% seen once. The source material was blood. Source of these receptors: a man aged 35-49 years with Graves' hyperthyroidism.

The chain combines TRBV7-3 with TRBJ1-2; D not certain. V shed 0 bases and J shed 5 bases, with 16 bases lying between them. There are 16 residues in the CDR3. From germline, CDR1 is SGHTA and CDR2 FQGTGA. CDR3 in DNA: TGTGCCAGCAGCTTAACAAGAGACCCGGGCGGGTATGGCTACACCTTC. Translation gives CASSLTRDPGGYGYTF.

This clonotype was counted only a few times. The V and J genes are TRBV2 and TRBJ1-5; D possibly corresponds to TRBD1 (5 bases). From germline, CDR1 is SNHLY and CDR2 FYNNEI. This CDR3 is built from 13 residues. Trimming pared 4 bases from V and 3 bases from J, leaving 7 bases between. CDR3 region: CASSAGSNQPQHF. The CDR3 bases are TGTGCCAGCAGTGCAGGGTCCAATCAGCCCCAGCATTTT.

This clonotype was seen repeatedly, ten times or more. The chain joins TRBV29-1 to TRBJ1-2; D may be TRBD1 (5 bases). Germline values: CDR1 SQVTM, CDR2 ANQGSEA. Trimming stripped 0 bases from V and 0 bases from J, with 11 bases between. The CDR3 length is 15 residues. CDR3 bases: TGCAGCGTTGAAGAATGGGGGGGTGCTAACTATGGCTACACCTTC. This codes for CSVEEWGGANYGYTF.

This clonotype has ten or more counts. The V gene is TRBV11-3, the J gene TRBJ2-3; D gene ambiguous. Germline V CDR1 and CDR2: SGHNT, YENEEA. Trimming stripped 0 bases from V and 3 bases from J, with 7 bases between. The CDR3 consists of 14 residues. Written as DNA, the CDR3 is TGTGCCAGCAGCTTAGACGGACCTACAGATACGCAGTATTTT. Translated, it gives CASSLDGPTDTQYF.

The gene calls are TRBV29-1 and TRBJ2-7; D is ambiguous. Germline CDR1 is SQVTM and CDR2 is ANQGSEA. The CDR3 is made up of 12 amino acids. V lost 8 bases, J lost 2 bases, and 13 bases lay in between. CDR3 protein: CSLGFGPYEQYF. CDR3 nucleotides: TGCAGCTTGGGCTTTGGTCCCTACGAGCAGTACTTC.

Notes on this clonotype: A much larger clone sits a single nucleotide away, making a read error possible. The chain has TRBV12-3 or TRBV12-4 and TRBJ1-1, with a weak D call TRBD1 (5 bases). CDR3 length: 13 amino acids. The CDR3 DNA follows: TGTGCCACCAGTGAAGAGAGGGGCACTGAAGCTTTCTTT. It is translated as CATSEERGTEAFF.

The chain recombines TRBV20-1 with TRBJ2-5; no firm D call. The length of the CDR3 is 13 residues. The V gene's germline CDR1 is DFQATT and CDR2 SNEGSKA (reference sequence). V was pared by 7 bases and J by 9 bases, with 21 bases between. The CDR3 protein is CSGGTGNTMSQYF. The DNA for the CDR3 is TGCAGTGGAGGAACTGGAAACACCATGTCCCAGTACTTC.

This clonotype was seen ten or more times. The V and J genes are TRBV19 and TRBJ1-1; D is perhaps TRBD1 (6 bases). The length of the CDR3 is 16 residues. Germline assignment: CDR1 LNHDA and CDR2 SQIVND (reference sequence). The ends were cut back, 5 bases at V and 0 bases at J, with 16 bases in the middle. The CDR3 region is CASSLSTGWLNTEAFF. CDR3 DNA sequence: TGTGCCAGTAGTCTTTCGACAGGCTGGCTGAACACTGAAGCTTTCTTT.

This clonotype was found many times. The rearrangement uses TRBV5-4 and TRBJ1-1, with 10 bases identical to TRBD1. CDR1 and CDR2 from the germline V gene are SGHNT and YYREEE (reference sequence). V shed 4 bases, J shed 6 bases, and the junction held 12 bases outside the gene matches. This CDR3 spans 16 amino acids. CDR3 in DNA: TGTGCCAGCAGCCCCGGGGACAGGGGAAGGTTCGCTGAAGCTTTCTTT. Amino acid sequence: CASSPGDRGRFAEAFF.

The gene calls are TRBV20-1 and TRBJ1-5; D unclear. The CDR3 is made up of 12 amino acids. Germline assignment: CDR1 DFQATT and CDR2 SNEGSKA (reference sequence). Trimming left V 3 bases short and J 3 bases short, with 6 bases between. The CDR3 is CSARGLNQPQHF. For the CDR3, the DNA is TGCAGTGCTAGGGGTCTCAATCAGCCCCAGCATTTT.

This clonotype was recorded once. This chain connects TRBV7-6 to TRBJ2-1, with 7 bases that match TRBD1. Looked up from germline, CDR1 is SGHVS and CDR2 is FNYEAQ. With V trimmed by 1 base and J by 5 bases, 11 bases remained unmatched. The CDR3 sequence is 17 residues long. CDR3 DNA: TGTGCCAGCAGCTTAGAACCAGGACAGGCGGGTAACAATGAGCAGTTCTTC. Translation gives CASSLEPGQAGNNEQFF. Looking up the rest from reference TRBV7-6 and TRBJ2-1 gives the full variable domain: GAGVSQSPRYKVTKRGQDVALRCDPISGHVSLYWYRQALGQGPEFLTYFNYEAQQDKSGLPNDRFSAERPEGSISTLTIQRTEQRDSAMYRCASSLEPGQAGNNEQFFGPGTRLTVL.

This clonotype was recorded at least ten times. The J gene is TRBJ1-2, the V gene TRBV10-1; D is unclear. Germline V gene data show CDR1 as WNHNN and CDR2 as SYGVQD (reference sequence). Between the trimmed V and J ends, which lost 3 bases and 4 bases, there was a span of 6 bases. This CDR3 has 12 residues. The CDR3 here is CASSDLPYGYTF. CDR3 DNA sequence: TGCGCCAGCAGTGATTTGCCCTATGGCTACACCTTC.

Points on this clonotype: Possible read error: a much larger clone is one base away. This chain connects TRBV6-5 to TRBJ2-7; possibly TRBD1 for D (6 bases). Germline V lookup: CDR1 MNHEY, CDR2 SVGAGI. This CDR3 region has 15 residues. The CDR3 region is CAISYPRQATYEQYF. In DNA, the CDR3 is TGTGCCATCAGTTACCCCCGACAGGCCACCTACGAGCAGTACTTC.

This clonotype was seen at least ten times. The V call is TRBV5-6, the J call TRBJ2-5; tentatively, D is TRBD1 (5 bases). The V end lost 0 bases, the J end lost 0 bases, and 6 bases lay between the germline ends. The germline CDR1 and CDR2 sequences are SGHDT and YYEEEE. The CDR3 has 14 amino acids. The CDR3 nucleotides are TGTGCCAGCAGCTTGGGGGGCGACCAAGAGACCCAGTACTTC. It translates to CASSLGGDQETQYF.